This paragraph reports one T cell receptor beta chain. Its specificity is not known. The sample comes from a study of T cells after yellow fever vaccination. Overall study results and limits: A weaker but faster secondary response was observed, peaking on day 5 versus 15.

5'RACE template switching added a universal primer site and UMIs to TCR cDNA. A single record per CDR3 protein comes from TCRdb applying MiXCR to the 5' RACE reads. The data hold 400,000 to 650,000 distinct CDR3 sequences, with 20% to 25% observed a single time. This specimen was PBMCs, taken 21 days after the first yellow fever vaccination. The receptor was derived from a young man who received the YFV17D yellow fever vaccine.

CDR3 loop: CASSLEGTGEAFF. The CDR3 nucleotides are TGCGCCAGCAGCTTGGAGGGGACGGGAGAAGCTTTCTTT. The chain combines TRBV5-1 with TRBJ1-1; a weak D match, TRBD1 (5 bases). Germline CDR1 is SGHRS and CDR2 is YFSETQ. The V end lost 0 bases, the J end lost 8 bases, and 11 bases lay between the germline ends. The CDR3 totals 13 residues.